This entry lists 8 T cell receptor beta chains sequenced from one sample in a study of blood T cell repertoires in COVID-19. The method was immunoSEQ multiplex PCR; TCRdb's version includes in-frame clones alone and lacks a portion of them. The sample holds about 320,000 clones; roughly nine tenths are singletons and the top ten take 4% to 6%. Material for sequencing was PBMCs or T cells enriched from blood (not recorded which). The receptors were sampled from a man in his fifties or sixties who had recovered from COVID-19.

The rearrangement joins TRBV7-2 to TRBJ2-5; perhaps TRBD1 as D (6 bases). This CDR3 comprises 16 residues. Trimming shortened V by 3 bases and J by 4 bases, and 18 bases separated the two germline ends. The germline V gene encodes CDR1 SGHTA and CDR2 FQGNSA. CDR3 nucleotides: TGTGCCAGCAGCTTCCAGGGGACCCCGGGTCTAGAGACCCAGTACTTC. It codes for CASSFQGTPGLETQYF.

This clone was seen a few times. The chain has TRBV7-9 and TRBJ2-7; 7 bases align to TRBD1. V was clipped by 5 bases and J by 3 bases; unmatched bases: 16. Germline CDR1 is SEHNR and CDR2 is FQNEAQ (reference sequence). The length of the CDR3 is 17 residues. This chain's CDR3 is CASSPPDPWTGNYEQYF. The CDR3 region has the DNA TGTGCCAGCAGCCCACCTGACCCTTGGACAGGAAACTACGAGCAGTACTTC.

This clone was observed once. This sequence joins TRBV4-2 and TRBJ1-5; D possibly corresponds to TRBD1 (6 bases). CDR1 is LGHNA, CDR2 YNFKEQ, per germline. V lost 3 bases and J lost 0, with 15 bases in between. The CDR3 loop spans 17 amino acids. CDR3 sequence: CASSHLTGTNSNQPQHF. The CDR3 DNA reads as TGTGCCAGCAGCCATCTAACCGGGACAAATAGCAATCAGCCCCAGCATTTT.

This clone appeared once. CDR3 protein: CASSLLTSGDFTDTQYF. DNA of the CDR3: TGTGCCAGCAGTTTATTGACTAGCGGGGACTTCACAGATACGCAGTATTTT. This chain uses TRBV28 with TRBJ2-3, with TRBD2 matching 11 bases. CDR3 length equals 17 residues. The J segment lost 2 bases and the V segment lost 1 base, leaving 5 bases of the junction unmatched. Germline V gene data show CDR1 as MDHEN and CDR2 as SYDVKM.

The chain combines TRBV30 with TRBJ1-4, with D possibly being TRBD1 (6 bases). V was cut by 2 bases and J by 3 bases, with 16 bases left in between. Looked up from germline, CDR1 is GTSNPN and CDR2 is SVGIG (reference sequence). This CDR3 has 16 residues. Here the CDR3 reads CAWSPPIGQSNEKLFF. CDR3 bases: TGTGCCTGGAGTCCCCCGATAGGACAGTCTAATGAAAAACTGTTTTTT.

This chain joins TRBV11-3 and TRBJ1-1; a possible D gene is TRBD1 (6 bases). Germline CDR1 reads SGHNT; CDR2 reads YENEEA. Trimming left V 5 bases short and J 4 bases short, with 14 bases between. The CDR3 covers 14 residues. Here the CDR3 DNA reads TGTGCCAGCAGCCGCACAGGGTCAACCACTGAAGCTTTCTTT. Its protein is CASSRTGSTTEAFF.

The J gene is TRBJ2-3, the V gene TRBV7-9, with a tentative D call TRBD2 (5 bases). The CDR3 runs to 16 residues. V dropped 5 bases and J dropped 0 bases, with 15 bases sitting between them. CDR1 is SEHNR, CDR2 FQNEAQ, per germline (reference sequence). CDR3 sequence: CASSRPGGGSTDTQYF. In DNA, the CDR3 is TGTGCCAGCAGCCGACCCGGAGGCGGGAGCACAGATACGCAGTATTTT.

V is TRBV19 and J is TRBJ2-7, with D possibly matching TRBD1 (7 bases). This CDR3 has 15 amino acids. Trimming removed 2 bases from V and 4 bases from J, with 15 bases in between. Germline-derived CDR1 and CDR2 are LNHDA and SQIVND (reference sequence). As DNA, the CDR3 is TGTGCCAGTAGTATACGCGCCAGGGGGGAGTACGAGCAGTACTTC. The encoded protein is CASSIRARGEYEQYF.